A selection of T cell receptor beta chains follows, all from one sample in a study of T-cell memory formation after mild COVID-19. Via MiXCR, TCRdb re-called the 5' RACE reads, giving one row per CDR3 protein. The profile covers fewer than 350,000 distinct CDR3 sequences, with 14% appearing a single time and around 20% taken by the ten largest. Material: PBMCs or a T cell subset sorted from them (not recorded which). The receptor set was obtained from a young man who had mild COVID-19 (a few samples of this study predate the infection). Cell type and time point are not known. The CDR3 runs from the conserved cysteine through the conserved F or W. The D gene is left open where the match is weak. Size values are once, few and many counts, or a class for expanded clones, and some rows have none.

V	size	J	D	CDR3	DNA
TRBV5-1	few	TRBJ1-2	TRBD1	CASSLARGGQGAFGYTF	TGCGCCAGCAGCTTGGCCCGAGGGGGACAGGGGGCGTTTGGCTACACCTTC
TRBV4-1	few	TRBJ1-6	TRBD1	CASRPGTGVNSPLHF	TGCGCCAGCAGACCCGGGACAGGGGTTAATTCACCCCTCCACTTT
TRBV3-1	-	TRBJ1-2	TRBD1	CASSISSGTGGHGYTF	TGTGCCAGCAGCATATCTTCCGGGACAGGGGGACATGGCTACACCTTC
TRBV7-2	few	TRBJ2-2	-	CASSPQGVTGELFF	TGTGCCAGCAGCCCCCAGGGAGTCACCGGGGAGCTGTTTTTT
TRBV12-3/TRBV12-4	few	TRBJ2-1	-	CASSLRSGTHNEQFF	TGTGCCAGCAGTTTAAGGTCCGGGACGCACAATGAGCAGTTCTTC
TRBV6-2/TRBV6-3	-	TRBJ1-1	-	CASSWTHNTEAFF	TGTGCCAGCAGTTGGACACACAACACTGAAGCTTTCTTT
TRBV20-1	few	TRBJ1-2	-	CSGPYGYTF	TGCAGTGGGCCCTATGGCTACACCTTC
TRBV6-4	many	TRBJ2-2	-	CASSEGATGELFF	TGTGCCAGCAGTGAGGGGGCCACCGGGGAGCTGTTTTTT
TRBV29-1	-	TRBJ2-3	-	CSAEVPSGLFLDTQYF	TGCAGCGCCGAAGTGCCAAGCGGGCTGTTCTTAGATACGCAGTATTTT
TRBV6-5	many	TRBJ1-1	-	CASSYRVNTEAFF	TGTGCCAGCAGTTACCGGGTGAACACTGAAGCTTTCTTT
TRBV20-1	few	TRBJ1-4	TRBD1	CSAGMGTVNEKLFF	TGCAGTGCCGGAATGGGGACAGTTAATGAAAAACTGTTTTTT
TRBV5-6	-	TRBJ2-5	TRBD2	CASSRGLAAPRVKTQYF	TGTGCCAGCAGCCGGGGACTAGCGGCGCCGAGGGTCAAGACCCAGTACTTC
TRBV25-1	-	TRBJ2-7	TRBD1	CASSQGVYEQYF	TGTGCCAGCAGCCAGGGGGTCTACGAGCAGTACTTC
TRBV7-2	-	TRBJ1-5	TRBD1	CASARDREAGRAQHF	TGTGCCAGCGCTAGGGACAGGGAAGCCGGTAGGGCCCAGCATTTT
TRBV4-1	few	TRBJ1-2	TRBD1	CASSQETGTYGYTF	TGCGCCAGCAGCCAAGAGACAGGGACTTATGGCTACACCTTC
TRBV7-3	few	TRBJ2-6	TRBD1	CASSLPGQGLSGANVLTF	TGTGCCAGCAGCTTACCGGGACAGGGTCTCTCTGGGGCCAACGTCCTGACTTTC
TRBV5-1	few	TRBJ2-2	TRBD1	CASSSQGPETGELFF	TGCGCCAGCAGCTCACAGGGGCCGGAGACCGGGGAGCTGTTTTTT
TRBV12-3/TRBV12-4	-	TRBJ1-2	-	CASSWEGGGPGYTF	TGTGCCAGCAGTTGGGAGGGCGGAGGGCCTGGCTACACCTTC
TRBV27	-	TRBJ2-3	TRBD2	CASSLWASGGWTDTQYF	TGTGCCAGCAGTTTATGGGCTAGCGGGGGGTGGACAGATACGCAGTATTTT
TRBV4-3	-	TRBJ2-4	-	CASSQDFAGLAKNIQYF	TGCGCCAGCAGCCAAGATTTTGCAGGGCTAGCCAAAAACATTCAGTACTTC
TRBV19	few	TRBJ1-1	-	CASSMLRDTEAFF	TGTGCCAGTAGTATGCTCAGGGATACTGAAGCTTTCTTT
TRBV7-2	few	TRBJ2-1	TRBD2	CASSLNAGGYNEQFF	TGTGCCAGCAGCTTAAATGCGGGAGGGTACAATGAGCAGTTCTTC
TRBV9	few	TRBJ2-2	TRBD1	CASSVAPSGQGNRELFF	TGTGCCAGCAGCGTAGCTCCTTCGGGACAGGGAAACCGGGAGCTGTTTTTT
TRBV10-3	-	TRBJ1-2	-	CAIKGREDYGYTF	TGTGCCATCAAGGGGAGGGAGGACTATGGCTACACCTTC
TRBV4-3	many	TRBJ2-3	-	CASSQERSADTQYF	TGCGCCAGCAGCCAAGAAAGGTCCGCAGATACGCAGTATTTT
TRBV12-3/TRBV12-4	many	TRBJ2-2	-	CASSGRTANTGELFF	TGTGCCAGCAGTGGCAGGACAGCGAACACCGGGGAGCTGTTTTTT
TRBV5-6	-	TRBJ2-3	-	CASSDVPTDTQYF	TGTGCCAGCTCCGACGTACCCACAGATACGCAGTATTTT
TRBV20-1	-	TRBJ1-5	TRBD1	CSAGGPDRGTQPQHF	TGCAGTGCAGGGGGACCGGACAGGGGAACTCAGCCCCAGCATTTT
TRBV7-6	many	TRBJ1-4	-	CASSLGGASGEKLFF	TGTGCCAGCAGCTTAGGAGGGGCCTCGGGGGAAAAACTGTTTTTT
TRBV4-3	few	TRBJ2-5	TRBD2	CASSQLLAGGRETQYF	TGCGCCAGCAGCCAATTATTAGCGGGGGGTAGGGAGACCCAGTACTTC